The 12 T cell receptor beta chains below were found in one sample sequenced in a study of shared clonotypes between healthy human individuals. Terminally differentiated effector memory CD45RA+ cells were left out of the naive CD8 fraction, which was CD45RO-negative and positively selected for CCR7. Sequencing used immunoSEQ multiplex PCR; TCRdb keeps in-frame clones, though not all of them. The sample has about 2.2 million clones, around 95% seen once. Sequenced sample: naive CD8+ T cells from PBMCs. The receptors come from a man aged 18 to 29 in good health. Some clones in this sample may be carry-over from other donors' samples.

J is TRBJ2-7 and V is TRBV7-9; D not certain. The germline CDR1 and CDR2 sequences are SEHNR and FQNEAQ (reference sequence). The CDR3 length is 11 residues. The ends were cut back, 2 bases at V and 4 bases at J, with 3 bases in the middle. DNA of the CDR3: TGTGCCAGCAGCTTACAATACGAGCAGTACTTC. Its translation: CASSLQYEQYF.

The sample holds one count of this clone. CDR3 DNA sequence: TGTGCCAGTAGTATGAACCGGGACAGGCCATTGATACCTGGAAACACCATATATTTT. Translated, it gives CASSMNRDRPLIPGNTIYF. The rearrangement links TRBV19 to TRBJ1-3, with TRBD1 matching over 8 bases. The CDR3 runs 19 residues. In germline, CDR1 is LNHDA, CDR2 SQIVND (reference sequence). V lost 3 bases, J lost 2 bases, and 15 bases stayed unmatched.

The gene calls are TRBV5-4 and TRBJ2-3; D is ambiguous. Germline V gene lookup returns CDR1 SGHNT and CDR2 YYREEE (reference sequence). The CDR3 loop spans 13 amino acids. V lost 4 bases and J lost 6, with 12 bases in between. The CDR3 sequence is CASSQWGMDTQYF. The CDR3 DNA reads TGTGCCAGCAGCCAGTGGGGAATGGATACGCAGTATTTT. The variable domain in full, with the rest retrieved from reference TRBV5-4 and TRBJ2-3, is ETGVTQSPTHLIKTRGQQVTLRCSSQSGHNTVSWYQQALGQGPQFIFQYYREEENGRGNFPPRFSGLQFPNYSSELNVNALELDDSALYLCASSQWGMDTQYFGPGTRLTVL.

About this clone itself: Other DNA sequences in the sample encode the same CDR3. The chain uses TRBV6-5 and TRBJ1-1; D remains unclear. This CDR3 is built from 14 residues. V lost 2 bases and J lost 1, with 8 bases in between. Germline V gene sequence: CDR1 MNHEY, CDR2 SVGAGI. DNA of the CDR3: TGTGCCAGCAGTTACGGCCAAACGAACACTGAAGCTTTCTTT. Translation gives CASSYGQTNTEAFF.

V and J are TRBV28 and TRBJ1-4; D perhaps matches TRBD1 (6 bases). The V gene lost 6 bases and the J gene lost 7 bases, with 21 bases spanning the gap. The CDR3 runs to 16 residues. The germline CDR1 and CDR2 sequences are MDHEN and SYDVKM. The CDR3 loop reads CASSSRTEAVSEKLFF. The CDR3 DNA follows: TGTGCCAGCAGCTCCCGGACAGAGGCTGTTAGTGAAAAACTGTTTTTT. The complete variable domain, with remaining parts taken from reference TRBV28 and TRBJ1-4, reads DVKVTQSSRYLVKRTGEKVFLECVQDMDHENMFWYRQDPGLGLRLIYFSYDVKMKEKGDIPEGYSVSREKKERFSLILESASTNQTSMYLCASSSRTEAVSEKLFFGSGTQLSVL.

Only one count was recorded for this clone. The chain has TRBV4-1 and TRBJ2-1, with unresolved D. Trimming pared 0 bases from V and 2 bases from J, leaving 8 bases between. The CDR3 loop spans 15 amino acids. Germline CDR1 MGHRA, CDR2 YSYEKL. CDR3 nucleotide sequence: TGCGCCAGCAGCCAAGAGAATTTCCCCTACAATGAGCAGTTCTTC. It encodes CASSQENFPYNEQFF.

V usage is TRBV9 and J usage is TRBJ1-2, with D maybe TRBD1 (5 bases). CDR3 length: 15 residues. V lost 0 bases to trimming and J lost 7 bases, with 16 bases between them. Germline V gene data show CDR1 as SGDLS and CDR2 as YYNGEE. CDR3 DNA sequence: TGTGCCAGCAGCGTAGCTGGGGGGATTCCTCTTGGCTACACCTTC. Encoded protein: CASSVAGGIPLGYTF.

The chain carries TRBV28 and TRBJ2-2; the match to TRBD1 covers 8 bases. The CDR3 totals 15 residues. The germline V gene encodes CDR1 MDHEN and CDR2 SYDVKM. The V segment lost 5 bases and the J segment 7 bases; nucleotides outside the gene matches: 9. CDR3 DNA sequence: TGTGCCAGCAGTCCCTGGACAGGGATGAACGGGGAGCTGTTTTTT. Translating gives CASSPWTGMNGELFF.

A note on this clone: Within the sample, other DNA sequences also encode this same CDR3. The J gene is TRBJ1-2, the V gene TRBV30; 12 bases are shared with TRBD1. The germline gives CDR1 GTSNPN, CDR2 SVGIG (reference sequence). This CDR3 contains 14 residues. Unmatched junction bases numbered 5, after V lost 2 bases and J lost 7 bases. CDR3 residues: CAWSSGTGGSGYTF. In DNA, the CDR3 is TGTGCCTGGAGTTCCGGGACAGGGGGCTCTGGCTACACCTTC.

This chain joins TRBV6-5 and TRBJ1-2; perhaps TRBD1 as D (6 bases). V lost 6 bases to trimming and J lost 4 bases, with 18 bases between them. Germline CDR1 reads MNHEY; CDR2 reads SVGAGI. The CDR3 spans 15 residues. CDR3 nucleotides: TGTGCCAGCAGGCCCCGGGGGGCCCCAGGCTATGGCTACACCTTC. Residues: CASRPRGAPGYGYTF.

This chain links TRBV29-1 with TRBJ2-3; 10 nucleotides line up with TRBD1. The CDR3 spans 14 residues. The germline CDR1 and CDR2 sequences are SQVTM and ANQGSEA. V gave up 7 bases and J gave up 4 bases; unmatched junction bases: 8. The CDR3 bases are TGCAGCGCGCGACAGGGGGCCGGGGCAGATACGCAGTATTTT. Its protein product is CSARQGAGADTQYF.

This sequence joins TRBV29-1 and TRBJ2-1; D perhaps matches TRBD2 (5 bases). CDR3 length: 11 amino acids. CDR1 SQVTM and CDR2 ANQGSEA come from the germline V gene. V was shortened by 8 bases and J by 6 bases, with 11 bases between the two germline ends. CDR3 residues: CSPRVSNEQFF. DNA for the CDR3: TGCAGCCCGAGGGTGAGCAATGAGCAGTTCTTC.